This T cell receptor beta chain came from a study of neurological immune-mediated disorders. Study results and caveats: Subjects shared no identical expanded-clone CDR3 amino acid sequences, suggesting private TCR-beta repertoires in all groups.

Trimming shortened V by 0 bases and J by 2 bases, and 11 bases separated the two germline ends. Germline V gives CDR1 DFQATT, CDR2 SNEGSKA (reference sequence). The CDR3 runs to 15 residues. A 10-nucleotide random UMI tagged transcripts in template-switch 5'RACE cDNA synthesis. TCRdb reprocessed the 5' RACE reads via MiXCR and lists one record per CDR3 protein. The sample shows about 50,000 distinct CDR3 sequences, approximately 15% of them seen only once. This clonotype is categorized as medium-sized. Its matching antigen is unknown. Among the participants, healthy controls were blood bank volunteers in Maryland, USA. 2 million PBMCs stored at -80 C were the source of the unsorted libraries.

Material: PBMCs. The receptor was isolated from a man aged 55 to 70 in good health. J is TRBJ2-1 and V is TRBV20-1; a weak D match, TRBD2 (5 bases). The CDR3 DNA sequence: TGCAGTGCTAGAGATGAGGGAACTCCCTACAATGAGCAGTTCTTC. Protein: CSARDEGTPYNEQFF.